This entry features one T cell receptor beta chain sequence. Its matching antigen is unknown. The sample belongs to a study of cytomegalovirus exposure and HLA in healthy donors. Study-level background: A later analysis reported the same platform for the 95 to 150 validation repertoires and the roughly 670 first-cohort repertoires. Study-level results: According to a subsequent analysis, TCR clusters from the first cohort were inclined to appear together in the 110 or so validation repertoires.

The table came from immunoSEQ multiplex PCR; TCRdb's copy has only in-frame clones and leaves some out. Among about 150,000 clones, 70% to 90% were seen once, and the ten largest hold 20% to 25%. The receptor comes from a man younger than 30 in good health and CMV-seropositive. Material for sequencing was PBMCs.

CDR3 sequence reads: CASSRDRVNEKLFF. CDR3 sequence (DNA): TGTGCCAGCAGTCGGGACAGGGTTAATGAAAAACTGTTTTTT. The rearrangement joins TRBV6-6 to TRBJ1-4; 9 bases agree with TRBD1. Trimming cost V 5 bases and J 4 bases; bases outside gene matches: 2. The CDR3 loop spans 14 amino acids. In germline, CDR1 is MNHNY, CDR2 SVGAGI (reference sequence).